This is a list of T cell receptor beta chains from one sample in a study of cytomegalovirus exposure and HLA in healthy donors. Some clones are missing from TCRdb's copy, which holds only in-frame ones; the method was immunoSEQ multiplex PCR. The sample carries under 200,000 clones, 80% to 85% recorded once. Sequencing used PBMCs. The receptors derive from a man aged 25 to 40 in good health and CMV-seronegative. Each CDR3 is given with its conserved first and last residue. The order of the fields is CDR3 length, clone size, J gene, V gene, D gene, CDR3 protein, CDR3 DNA. The D gene is left open where the match is weak. A row's size may be missing; if present it is once, few, many or a size class.

15	NA	TRBJ2-7	TRBV5-6	NA	CASSLQGKGSYEQYF	TGTGCCAGCAGCTTGCAGGGAAAGGGCTCCTACGAGCAGTACTTC
13	NA	TRBJ2-2	TRBV19	NA	CASGRGGTGELFF	TGTGCCAGTGGAAGGGGAGGAACCGGGGAGCTGTTTTTT
18	NA	TRBJ2-3	TRBV10-2	NA	CASSDVSGGASSTDTQYF	TGCGCCAGCAGTGATGTTAGTGGGGGGGCCTCCAGCACAGATACGCAGTATTTT
16	few	TRBJ2-3	TRBV4-3	TRBD2	CASSQDLAGSTDTQYF	TGCGCCAGCAGCCAAGATCTAGCGGGCAGCACAGATACGCAGTATTTT
15	NA	TRBJ2-7	TRBV4-2	TRBD1	CASSQIRDSSYEQYF	TGTGCCAGCAGCCAAATTAGGGACAGCTCCTACGAGCAGTACTTC
16	NA	TRBJ1-2	TRBV18	NA	CASSAYRGGSHYGYTF	TGTGCCAGCTCAGCCTACCGGGGGGGCTCGCACTATGGCTACACCTTC
17	once	TRBJ2-2	TRBV5-1	TRBD1	CASSSPKHTTGTGELFF	TGCGCCAGCAGCTCACCTAAACACACGACAGGGACCGGGGAGCTGTTTTTT
15	NA	TRBJ1-6	TRBV30	NA	CASSTGPYDDSPLHF	TGTGCCTCCTCCACAGGGCCCTATGATGATTCACCCCTCCACTTT
12	NA	TRBJ2-7	TRBV6-1	NA	CASSERRAEQYF	TGTGCCAGCAGTGAACGTAGAGCCGAGCAGTACTTC
13	few	TRBJ1-2	TRBV29-1	NA	CSVEDRSGYGYTF	TGCAGCGTTGAAGATCGGTCAGGGTATGGCTACACCTTC
15	NA	TRBJ2-2	TRBV5-4	NA	CASSFGSAGTGELFF	TGTGCCAGCAGCTTTGGCTCCGCGGGGACCGGGGAGCTGTTTTTT
15	NA	TRBJ2-2	TRBV7-2	TRBD2	CASSRGGLEGGELFF	TGTGCCAGCAGCCGGGGAGGACTAGAGGGCGGGGAGCTGTTTTTT
12	NA	TRBJ1-2	TRBV9	TRBD1	CASSADRVGYTF	TGTGCCAGCAGCGCGGACAGGGTTGGCTACACCTTC
12	NA	TRBJ1-4	TRBV25-1	NA	CASSPGDEKLFF	TGTGCCAGTTCTCCGGGGGACGAAAAACTGTTTTTT
15	NA	TRBJ2-7	TRBV5-1	TRBD1	CASSWTGTGQYEQYF	TGCGCCAGCAGCTGGACCGGGACAGGGCAATACGAGCAGTACTTC
13	NA	TRBJ2-5	TRBV2	TRBD2	CASSGTRQETQYF	TGTGCCAGCAGCGGGACTAGGCAAGAGACCCAGTACTTC
15	NA	TRBJ2-3	TRBV2	TRBD2	CASSETSGGTDTQYF	TGTGCCAGCAGTGAAACTAGCGGGGGTACAGATACGCAGTATTTT
14	NA	TRBJ2-2	TRBV2	NA	CASSERHNTGELFF	TGTGCCAGCAGTGAGAGACACAACACCGGGGAGCTGTTTTTT
16	NA	TRBJ2-2	TRBV5-6	NA	CASTAILTGRAGELFF	TGTGCCAGCACCGCGATCCTAACAGGGCGCGCCGGGGAGCTGTTTTTT
14	NA	TRBJ2-5	TRBV30	TRBD1	CACGTRTGGETQYF	TGTGCCTGCGGGACTAGGACAGGGGGAGAGACCCAGTACTTC
16	NA	TRBJ2-3	TRBV5-1	TRBD2	CASSLTSVSSTDTQYF	TGCGCCAGCAGCTTAACTAGCGTCTCTAGCACAGATACGCAGTATTTT
15	NA	TRBJ2-5	TRBV7-8	TRBD2	CASSFSTLAGETQYF	TGTGCCAGCAGCTTTTCTACGCTAGCGGGAGAGACCCAGTACTTC
18	few	TRBJ1-4	TRBV15	NA	CATSRDRYRPATNEKLFF	TGTGCCACCAGCAGAGATCGATACAGGCCTGCAACTAATGAAAAACTGTTTTTT
14	NA	TRBJ2-3	TRBV25-1	NA	CARDWIAITDTQYF	TGTGCCAGAGACTGGATAGCCATCACAGATACGCAGTATTTT
16	NA	TRBJ2-7	TRBV27	TRBD2	CASSTTSGGPPYEQYF	TGTGCCAGCAGCACGACTAGCGGGGGACCTCCCTACGAGCAGTACTTC
20	NA	TRBJ2-1	TRBV7-3	TRBD2	CASSPQTGTSGTKSYNEQFF	TGTGCCAGCAGCCCACAAACTGGGACTAGCGGGACCAAATCCTACAATGAGCAGTTCTTC
15	NA	TRBJ2-3	TRBV6-5	NA	CASSYFGENTDTQYF	TGTGCCAGCAGTTATTTCGGGGAGAACACAGATACGCAGTATTTT
15	once	TRBJ1-1	TRBV5-5	NA	CASSGTPTGNTEAFF	TGTGCCAGCAGCGGTACCCCCACAGGGAACACTGAAGCTTTCTTT
15	NA	TRBJ2-1	TRBV19	TRBD2	CASSRTSGIDNEQFF	TGTGCCAGTAGTAGGACTAGCGGGATTGACAATGAGCAGTTCTTC
12	once	TRBJ2-2	TRBV6-6	NA	CASSPPAGELFF	TGTGCCAGCAGCCCCCCGGCCGGGGAGCTGTTTTTT
15	once	TRBJ1-3	TRBV11-2	TRBD1	CANSPGTASGNTIYF	TGTGCCAACAGCCCCGGGACAGCTTCTGGAAACACCATATATTTT
15	NA	TRBJ2-4	TRBV10-1	NA	CASSERRGAKNIQYF	TGCGCCAGCAGTGAAAGGAGGGGAGCCAAAAACATTCAGTACTTC
15	NA	TRBJ2-2	TRBV6-5	NA	CASSYFARRDGELFF	TGTGCCAGCAGTTACTTCGCCCGGCGGGATGGGGAGCTGTTTTTT
16	NA	TRBJ2-2	TRBV11-2	NA	CASSLGQLANTGELFF	TGTGCCAGCAGCTTAGGACAGCTCGCGAACACCGGGGAGCTGTTTTTT
16	NA	TRBJ2-2	TRBV9	NA	CASSVVGSVSTGELFF	TGTGCCAGCAGCGTAGTAGGTAGCGTCAGCACCGGGGAGCTGTTTTTT
14	NA	TRBJ1-6	TRBV10-3	TRBD1	CAIRGDRDESPLHF	TGTGCCATCAGGGGGGACAGGGATGAGTCACCCCTCCACTTT
15	NA	TRBJ1-5	TRBV28	TRBD1	CASRPPDRLNQPQHF	TGTGCCAGCCGCCCACCGGACAGGTTAAATCAGCCCCAGCATTTT
13	NA	TRBJ2-3	TRBV18	NA	CASSPYSTDTQYF	TGTGCCAGCTCACCGTATAGCACAGATACGCAGTATTTT
14	NA	TRBJ1-1	TRBV4-1	NA	CASSQGPSVYEAFF	TGCGCCAGCAGCCAGGGGCCGTCGGTTTACGAAGCTTTCTTT
14	NA	TRBJ1-2	TRBV7-2	TRBD1	CASSPTRGQYGYTF	TGTGCCAGCAGCCCAACCAGGGGGCAATATGGCTACACCTTC
17	NA	TRBJ1-3	TRBV4-1	NA	CASSHTLALLSGNTIYF	TGCGCCAGCAGCCATACGCTGGCCCTGCTCTCTGGAAACACCATATATTTT
18	NA	TRBJ2-6	TRBV7-9	TRBD1	CASSRLGTGGSGANVLTF	TGTGCCAGCAGCCGACTAGGGACAGGGGGAAGTGGGGCCAACGTCCTGACTTTC
15	NA	TRBJ2-7	TRBV7-8	NA	CASSLTARGSYEQYF	TGTGCCAGCAGCTTAACTGCGCGGGGCTCCTACGAGCAGTACTTC
12	NA	TRBJ2-5	TRBV13	NA	CASSADPETQYF	TGTGCCAGCAGCGCGGATCCAGAGACCCAGTACTTC
14	once	TRBJ2-1	TRBV27	NA	CASSLGSSYNEQFF	TGTGCCAGCAGTTTAGGGAGCTCCTACAATGAGCAGTTCTTC
15	NA	TRBJ2-7	TRBV19	NA	CASSIDRDGSYEQYF	TGTGCCAGTAGTATAGACAGGGATGGCTCCTACGAGCAGTACTTC
13	NA	TRBJ2-7	TRBV30	NA	CAWSVTGTYEQYF	TGTGCCTGGAGTGTAACGGGAACCTACGAGCAGTACTTC
16	NA	TRBJ2-7	TRBV28	TRBD2	CASSLLAGDLGFEQYF	TGTGCCAGCAGTTTACTAGCGGGAGATTTGGGTTTCGAGCAGTACTTC